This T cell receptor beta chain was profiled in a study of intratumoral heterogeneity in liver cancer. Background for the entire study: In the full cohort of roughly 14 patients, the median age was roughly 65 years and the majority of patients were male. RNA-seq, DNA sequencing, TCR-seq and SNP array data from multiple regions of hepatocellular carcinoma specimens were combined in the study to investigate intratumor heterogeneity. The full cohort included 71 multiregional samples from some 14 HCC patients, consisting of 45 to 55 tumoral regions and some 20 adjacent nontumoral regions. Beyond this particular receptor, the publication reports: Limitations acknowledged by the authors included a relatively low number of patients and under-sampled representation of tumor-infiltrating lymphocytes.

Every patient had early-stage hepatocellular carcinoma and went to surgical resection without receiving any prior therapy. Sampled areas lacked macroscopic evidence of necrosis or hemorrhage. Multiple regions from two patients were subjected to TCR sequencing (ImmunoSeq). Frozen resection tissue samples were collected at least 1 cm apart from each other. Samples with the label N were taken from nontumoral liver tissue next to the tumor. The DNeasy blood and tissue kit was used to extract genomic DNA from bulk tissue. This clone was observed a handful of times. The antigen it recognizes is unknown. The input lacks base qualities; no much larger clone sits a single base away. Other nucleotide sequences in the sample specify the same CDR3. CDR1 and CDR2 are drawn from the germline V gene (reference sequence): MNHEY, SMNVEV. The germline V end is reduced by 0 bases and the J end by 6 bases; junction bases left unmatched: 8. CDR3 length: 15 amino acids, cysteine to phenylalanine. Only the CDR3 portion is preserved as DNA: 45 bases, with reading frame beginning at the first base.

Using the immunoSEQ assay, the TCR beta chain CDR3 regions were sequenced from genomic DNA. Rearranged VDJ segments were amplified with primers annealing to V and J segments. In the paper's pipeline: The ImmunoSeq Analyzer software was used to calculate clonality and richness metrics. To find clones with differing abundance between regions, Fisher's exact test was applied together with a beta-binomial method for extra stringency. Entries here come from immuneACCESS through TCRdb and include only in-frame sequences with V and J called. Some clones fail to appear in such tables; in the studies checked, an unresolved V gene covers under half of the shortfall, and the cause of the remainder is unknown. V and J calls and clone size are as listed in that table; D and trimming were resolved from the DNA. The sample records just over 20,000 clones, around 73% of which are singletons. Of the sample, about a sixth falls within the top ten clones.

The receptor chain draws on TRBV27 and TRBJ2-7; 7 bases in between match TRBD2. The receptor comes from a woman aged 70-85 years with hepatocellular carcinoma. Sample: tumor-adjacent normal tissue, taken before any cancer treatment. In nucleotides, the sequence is TGTGCCAGCAGTTTATCTGGGGGGTCGGGGGGCGAGCAGTACTTC. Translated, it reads CASSLSGGSGGEQYF.